The following is a T cell receptor beta chain sequence with its context. Its antigen is not yet known. Base-call qualities are not available, and no considerably larger clone is one nucleotide away. Sequences SGHAT (CDR1) and FQNNGV (CDR2) are obtained from the germline V gene. Germline trimming: 0 bases from V, 4 bases from J; junction bases outside gene matches: 5. There are 15 amino acids in the CDR3, from cysteine to phenylalanine inclusive. The sequence is cut down to CDR3 DNA, 45 bases in frame from base 1. TCRbeta CDR3 regions were amplified from genomic DNA by means of the immunoSEQ Assay, a bias-controlled multiplex PCR. Processing in the source paper ran as follows. Nucleated cell counts per sample were estimated from amplification of reference gene primers within the assay. To quantify the absolute abundance of each unique TCRbeta CDR3 rearrangement, sequence reads were collapsed and filtered. For each sample, productive Simpson clonality was calculated as the square root of Simpson's diversity index across productive rearrangements. Entries here come from immuneACCESS through TCRdb and include only in-frame sequences with V and J called. Some clones fail to appear in such tables; in the studies checked, an unresolved V gene covers under half of the shortfall, and the cause of the remainder is unknown. D and trimming come from the DNA, and the V and J calls and clone size come from that table. In all, the sample holds about 48,000 clones, and 85% of those were seen once. Of the sample, 5.5% to 7% is held by the ten largest clones.

These data belong to a study of blood T cell repertoires in COVID-19 (TCRdb year 2020). With regard to the full study: Samples from collaborators originated in the United States, Italy and Spain and spanned both the acute and convalescent phases of COVID-19. The dataset comprised deeply sampled blood TCRbeta repertoires from subjects exposed to, actively infected with, or recovered from COVID-19. A freely available public database, intended as a resource for researchers studying the immune response to SARS-CoV-2, is where the repertoires were released. The prospective study material was composed of cDNA or gDNA derived from T cells, B-cell-depleted T cells, or PBMCs. Nearly every sample came with metadata listing a de-identified subject ID, COVID-19 status, age in years and sex. The samples were drawn from the first 160 participants of the ongoing ImmuneRACE study and from about 1,200 subjects provided by 6 global collaborators. Where available, HLA class I and class II types were taken from metadata supplied by the sample provider and were not determined by assay-based typing. Results the study describes overall, beyond this receptor: The quantity of clinical and demographic metadata differed by source and by participant and was supplied without curation.

Collaborating institutions collected whole blood in K2EDTA tubes following their own protocols. For TCRbeta analysis, collaborator samples were shipped as frozen whole blood, as isolated PBMCs, or as DNA extracted from either sample type. The sequence came from an older woman with acute or convalescent COVID-19. The chain couples TRBV11-2 to TRBJ1-2; 7 bases in the junction line up with TRBD1. The sequencing sample was made of peripheral blood. CDR3 reads: CASSLDRDRSYGYTF. At the DNA level, the sequence is TGTGCCAGCAGCTTAGATCGGGACAGAAGCTATGGCTACACCTTC.